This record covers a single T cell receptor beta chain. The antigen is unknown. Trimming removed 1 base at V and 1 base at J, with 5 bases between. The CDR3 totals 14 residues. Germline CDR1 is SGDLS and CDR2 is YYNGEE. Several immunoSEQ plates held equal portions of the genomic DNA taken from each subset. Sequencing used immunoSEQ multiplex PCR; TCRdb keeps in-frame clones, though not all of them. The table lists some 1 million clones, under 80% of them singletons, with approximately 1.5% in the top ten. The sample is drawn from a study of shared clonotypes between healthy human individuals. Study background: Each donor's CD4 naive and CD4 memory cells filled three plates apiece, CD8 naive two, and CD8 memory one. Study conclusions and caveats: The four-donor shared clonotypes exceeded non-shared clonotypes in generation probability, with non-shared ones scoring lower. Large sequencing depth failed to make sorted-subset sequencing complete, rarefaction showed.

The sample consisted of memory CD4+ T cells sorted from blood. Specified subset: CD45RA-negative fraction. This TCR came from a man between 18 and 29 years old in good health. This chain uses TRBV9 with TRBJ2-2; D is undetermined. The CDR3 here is CASSVIWNTGELFF. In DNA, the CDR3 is TGTGCCAGCAGCGTAATCTGGAACACCGGGGAGCTGTTTTTT. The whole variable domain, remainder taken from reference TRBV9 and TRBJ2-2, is DSGVTQTPKHLITATGQRVTLRCSPRSGDLSVYWYQQSLDQGLQFLIQYYNGEERAKGNILERFSAQQFPDLHSELNLSSLELGDSALYFCASSVIWNTGELFFGEGSRLTVL.